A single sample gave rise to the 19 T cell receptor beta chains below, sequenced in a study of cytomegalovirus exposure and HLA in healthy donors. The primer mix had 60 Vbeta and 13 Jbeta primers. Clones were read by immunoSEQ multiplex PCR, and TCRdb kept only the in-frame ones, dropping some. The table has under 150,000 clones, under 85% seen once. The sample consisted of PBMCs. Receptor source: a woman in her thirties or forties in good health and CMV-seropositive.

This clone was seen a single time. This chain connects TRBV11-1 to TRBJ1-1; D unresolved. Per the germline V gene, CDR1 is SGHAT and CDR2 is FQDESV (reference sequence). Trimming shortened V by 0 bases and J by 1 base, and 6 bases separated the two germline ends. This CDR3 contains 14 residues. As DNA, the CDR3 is TGTGCCAGCAGCTTAGCGGGCGCGAACACTGAAGCTTTCTTT. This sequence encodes CASSLAGANTEAFF. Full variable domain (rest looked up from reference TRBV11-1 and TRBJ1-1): EAEVAQSPRYKITEKSQAVAFWCDPISGHATLYWYRQILGQGPELLVQFQDESVVDDSQLPKDRFSAERLKGVDSTLKIQPAELGDSAMYLCASSLAGANTEAFFGQGTRLTVV.

The CDR3 reads CASRLTGTGQPQHF. CDR3 coding DNA: TGTGCCAGCAGGCTAACAGGGACGGGGCAGCCCCAGCATTTT. V gene TRBV28 combines with J gene TRBJ1-5, with D perhaps matching TRBD1 (6 bases). This CDR3 is 14 amino acids long. The V end lost 6 bases, the J end lost 7 bases, and 16 bases lay between the germline ends. Germline loops: CDR1 MDHEN, CDR2 SYDVKM.

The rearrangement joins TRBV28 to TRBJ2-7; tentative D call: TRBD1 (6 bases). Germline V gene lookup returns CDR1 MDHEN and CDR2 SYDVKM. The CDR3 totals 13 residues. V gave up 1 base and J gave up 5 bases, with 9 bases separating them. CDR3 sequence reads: CASSLSDRHEQYF. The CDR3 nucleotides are TGTGCCAGCAGTTTATCCGACAGGCACGAGCAGTACTTC.

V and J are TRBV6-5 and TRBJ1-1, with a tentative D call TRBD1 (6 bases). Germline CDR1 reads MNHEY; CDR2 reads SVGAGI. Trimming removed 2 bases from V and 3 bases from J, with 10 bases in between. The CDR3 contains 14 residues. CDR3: CASSYRGGDTEAFF. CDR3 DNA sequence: TGTGCCAGCAGTTACCGAGGGGGGGACACTGAAGCTTTCTTT.

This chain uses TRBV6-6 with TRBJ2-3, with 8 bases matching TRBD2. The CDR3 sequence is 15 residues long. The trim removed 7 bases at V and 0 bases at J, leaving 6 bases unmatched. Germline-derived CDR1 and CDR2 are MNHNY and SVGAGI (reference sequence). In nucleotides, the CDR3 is TGTGCCAGCACCCATAGCGGGGTTAGCACAGATACGCAGTATTTT. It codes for CASTHSGVSTDTQYF.

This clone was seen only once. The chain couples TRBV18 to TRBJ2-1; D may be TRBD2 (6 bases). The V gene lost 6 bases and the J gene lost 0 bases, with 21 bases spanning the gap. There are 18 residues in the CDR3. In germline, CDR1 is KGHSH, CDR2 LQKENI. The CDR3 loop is CASSLFHIAVSSYNEQFF. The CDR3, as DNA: TGTGCCAGCTCCCTGTTCCATATAGCGGTTAGCTCCTACAATGAGCAGTTCTTC.

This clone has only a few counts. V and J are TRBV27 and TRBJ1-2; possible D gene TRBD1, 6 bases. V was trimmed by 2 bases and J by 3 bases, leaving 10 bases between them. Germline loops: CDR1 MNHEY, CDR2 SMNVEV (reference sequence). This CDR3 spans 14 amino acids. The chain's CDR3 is CASSLTGHHYGYTF. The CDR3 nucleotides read TGTGCCAGCAGTTTAACAGGGCATCACTATGGCTACACCTTC.

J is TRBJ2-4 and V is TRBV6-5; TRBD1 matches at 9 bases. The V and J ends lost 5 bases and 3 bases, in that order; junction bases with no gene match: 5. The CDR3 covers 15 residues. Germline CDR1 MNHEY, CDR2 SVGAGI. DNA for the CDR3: TGTGCCAGCAGTCAGACAGGGGGAAGCAAAAACATTCAGTACTTC. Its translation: CASSQTGGSKNIQYF.

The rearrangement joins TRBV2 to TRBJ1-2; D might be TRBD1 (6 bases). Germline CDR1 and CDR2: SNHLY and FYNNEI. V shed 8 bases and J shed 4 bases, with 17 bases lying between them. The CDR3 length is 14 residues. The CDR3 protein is CASQDSKTSYGYTF. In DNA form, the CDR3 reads TGTGCCAGCCAGGACAGCAAGACATCCTATGGCTACACCTTC.

Here the CDR3 reads CASSKHGENYGYTF. The CDR3 DNA is TGCGCCAGCAGCAAACATGGGGAGAACTATGGCTACACCTTC. This rearrangement joins TRBV4-1 to TRBJ1-2, with unresolved D. The CDR3 runs to 14 residues. Per the germline V gene, CDR1 is MGHRA and CDR2 is YSYEKL. V shed 5 bases and J shed 2 bases, with 12 bases lying between them.

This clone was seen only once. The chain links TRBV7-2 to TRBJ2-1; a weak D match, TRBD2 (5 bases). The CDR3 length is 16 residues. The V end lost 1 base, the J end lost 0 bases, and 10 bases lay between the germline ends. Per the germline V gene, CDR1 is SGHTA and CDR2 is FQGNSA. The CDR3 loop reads CASSLGAVSSYNEQFF. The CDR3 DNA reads TGTGCCAGCAGCTTAGGAGCGGTAAGCTCCTACAATGAGCAGTTCTTC.

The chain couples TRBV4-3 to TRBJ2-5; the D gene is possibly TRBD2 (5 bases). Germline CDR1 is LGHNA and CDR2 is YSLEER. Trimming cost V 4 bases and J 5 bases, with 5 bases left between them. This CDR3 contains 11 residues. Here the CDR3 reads CASSRGETQYF. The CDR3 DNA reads TGCGCCAGCAGCCGCGGGGAGACCCAGTACTTC.

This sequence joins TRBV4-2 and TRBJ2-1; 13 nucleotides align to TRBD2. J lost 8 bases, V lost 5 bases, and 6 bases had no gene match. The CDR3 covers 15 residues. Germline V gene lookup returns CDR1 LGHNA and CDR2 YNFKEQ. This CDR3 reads CASSSTSGGAYEQFF. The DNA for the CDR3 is TGTGCCAGCAGCTCTACTAGCGGGGGGGCCTATGAGCAGTTCTTC.

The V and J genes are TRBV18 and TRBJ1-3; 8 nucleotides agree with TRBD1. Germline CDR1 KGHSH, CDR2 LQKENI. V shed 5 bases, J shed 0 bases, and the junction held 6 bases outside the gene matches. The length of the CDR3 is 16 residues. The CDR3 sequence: CASSSPGQASGNTIYF. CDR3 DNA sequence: TGTGCCAGCTCATCTCCGGGACAGGCCTCTGGAAACACCATATATTTT.

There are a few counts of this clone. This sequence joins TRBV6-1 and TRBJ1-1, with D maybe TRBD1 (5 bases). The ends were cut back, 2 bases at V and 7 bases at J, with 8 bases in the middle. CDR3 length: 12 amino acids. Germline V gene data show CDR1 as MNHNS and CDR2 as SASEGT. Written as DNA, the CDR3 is TGTGCCAGCAGTGAAAACCAGGGTGAAGCTTTCTTT. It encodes CASSENQGEAFF.

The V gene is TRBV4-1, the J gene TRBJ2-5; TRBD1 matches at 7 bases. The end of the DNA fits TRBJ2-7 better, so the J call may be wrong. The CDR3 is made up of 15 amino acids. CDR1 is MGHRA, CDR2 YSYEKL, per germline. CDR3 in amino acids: CASSQVGRGTYEQYF. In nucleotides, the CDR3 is TGCGCCAGCAGCCAAGTAGGCAGGGGGACCTACGAGCAGTACTTC.

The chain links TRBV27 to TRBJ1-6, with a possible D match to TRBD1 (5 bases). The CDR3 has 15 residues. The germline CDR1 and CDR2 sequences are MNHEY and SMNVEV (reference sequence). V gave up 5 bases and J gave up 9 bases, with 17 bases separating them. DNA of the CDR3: TGTGCCAGCAGTCCCTTCTCCTCGGGGGGTTCACCCCTCCACTTT. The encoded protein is CASSPFSSGGSPLHF.

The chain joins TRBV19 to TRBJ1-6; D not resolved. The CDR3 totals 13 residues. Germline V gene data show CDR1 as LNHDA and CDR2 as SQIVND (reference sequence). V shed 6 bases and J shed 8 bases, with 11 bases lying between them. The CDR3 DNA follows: TGTGCCAGTAGACGGGATCGAGATTCACCCCTCCACTTT. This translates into CASRRDRDSPLHF.

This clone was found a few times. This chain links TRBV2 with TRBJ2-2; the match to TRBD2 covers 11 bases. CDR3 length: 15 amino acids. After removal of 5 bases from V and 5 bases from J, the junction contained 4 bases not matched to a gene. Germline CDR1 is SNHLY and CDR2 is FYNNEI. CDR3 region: CASSSSSGGTGELFF. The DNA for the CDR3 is TGTGCCAGCAGTTCTTCTAGCGGGGGGACCGGGGAGCTGTTTTTT.